This is a list of T cell receptor beta chains from one sample in a study of blood T cells in healthy people across ages. TCRdb fed the 5' RACE reads into MiXCR, producing one record per CDR3 protein. The data contain 1 million or so distinct CDR3 sequences, roughly 45% of them seen just once; the ten biggest clones take up approximately 17%. Sequences were obtained from blood. These receptors all come from a woman aged 55-69 years in good health. Each CDR3 is given with its conserved first and last residue. The D gene is left open where the match is weak. Some rows mark clone size as missing; the rest say once, few, many or name a class of expanded clone.

J gene: TRBJ2-1; CDR3 length: 13; clone size: few; D gene: -; V gene: TRBV29-1; CDR3 protein: CSADGQVGNEQFF; CDR3 DNA: TGCAGCGCCGATGGGCAGGTCGGGAATGAGCAGTTCTTC
J gene: TRBJ2-1; CDR3 length: 18; clone size: few; D gene: -; V gene: TRBV5-1; CDR3 protein: CASSLASGLDSSYNEQFF; CDR3 DNA: TGCGCCAGCAGCTTGGCCTCAGGGCTCGATAGCTCCTACAATGAGCAGTTCTTC
J gene: TRBJ2-4; CDR3 length: 15; clone size: -; D gene: TRBD2; V gene: TRBV7-2; CDR3 protein: CASSLVGGSGRAVYF; CDR3 DNA: TGTGCCAGCAGCTTAGTTGGGGGTAGCGGGAGGGCCGTGTACTTC
J gene: TRBJ2-3; CDR3 length: 17; clone size: -; D gene: -; V gene: TRBV13; CDR3 protein: CASSRALRLEDTDTQYF; CDR3 DNA: TGTGCCAGCAGCCGTGCTCTGCGACTCGAGGACACAGATACGCAGTATTTT
J gene: TRBJ2-1; CDR3 length: 16; clone size: once; D gene: TRBD2; V gene: TRBV5-1; CDR3 protein: CASSLETSGANREQFF; CDR3 DNA: TGCGCCAGCAGCTTGGAGACTAGCGGGGCGAACCGTGAGCAGTTCTTC
J gene: TRBJ2-3; CDR3 length: 15; clone size: -; D gene: -; V gene: TRBV20-1; CDR3 protein: CSAPRRAGITDTQYF; CDR3 DNA: TGCAGTGCTCCCCGTCGAGCGGGCATCACAGATACGCAGTATTTT
J gene: TRBJ1-2; CDR3 length: 12; clone size: -; D gene: -; V gene: TRBV2; CDR3 protein: CASLGGDYGYTF; CDR3 DNA: TGTGCCAGCCTAGGGGGTGACTATGGCTACACCTTC
J gene: TRBJ2-7; CDR3 length: 14; clone size: few; D gene: -; V gene: TRBV9; CDR3 protein: CASSRENLGNEQYF; CDR3 DNA: TGTGCCAGCAGTCGGGAGAACCTAGGGAACGAGCAGTACTTC
J gene: TRBJ2-1; CDR3 length: 14; clone size: -; D gene: -; V gene: TRBV4-2; CDR3 protein: CASSQDRRGYEQFF; CDR3 DNA: TGTGCCAGCAGCCAAGATCGTCGGGGATATGAGCAGTTCTTC
J gene: TRBJ2-7; CDR3 length: 13; clone size: few; D gene: TRBD2; V gene: TRBV20-1; CDR3 protein: CSAAGLATYEQYF; CDR3 DNA: TGCAGTGCCGCGGGACTAGCGACCTACGAGCAGTACTTC
J gene: TRBJ2-3; CDR3 length: 16; clone size: -; D gene: -; V gene: TRBV27; CDR3 protein: CASSPSGFIRRDTQYF; CDR3 DNA: TGTGCCAGCAGTCCGTCTGGTTTCATCCGGCGCGATACGCAGTATTTT
J gene: TRBJ2-1; CDR3 length: 12; clone size: few; D gene: -; V gene: TRBV2; CDR3 protein: CASSVQGNEQFF; CDR3 DNA: TGTGCCAGCAGTGTTCAGGGGAATGAGCAGTTCTTC
J gene: TRBJ2-1; CDR3 length: 14; clone size: -; D gene: -; V gene: TRBV20-1; CDR3 protein: CSASAGSSYNEQFF; CDR3 DNA: TGCAGTGCTAGTGCGGGTAGCTCCTACAATGAGCAGTTCTTC
J gene: TRBJ2-1; CDR3 length: 15; clone size: -; D gene: TRBD2; V gene: TRBV12-3/TRBV12-4; CDR3 protein: CASRGAGSSYNEQFF; CDR3 DNA: TGTGCCAGCAGGGGAGCGGGATCCTCCTACAATGAGCAGTTCTTC
J gene: TRBJ2-2; CDR3 length: 15; clone size: few; D gene: TRBD2; V gene: TRBV20-1; CDR3 protein: CSASGTSGNTGELFF; CDR3 DNA: TGCAGTGCTTCCGGGACTAGCGGTAACACCGGGGAGCTGTTTTTT
J gene: TRBJ2-3; CDR3 length: 15; clone size: -; D gene: TRBD2; V gene: TRBV7-6; CDR3 protein: CASSQSGSRTDTQYF; CDR3 DNA: TGTGCCAGCAGCCAGAGCGGGAGTCGCACAGATACGCAGTATTTT
J gene: TRBJ2-5; CDR3 length: 16; clone size: -; D gene: TRBD2; V gene: TRBV27; CDR3 protein: CASSLASGRIQETQYF; CDR3 DNA: TGTGCCAGCAGTTTAGCTAGCGGGAGGATCCAAGAGACCCAGTACTTC
J gene: TRBJ1-1; CDR3 length: 12; clone size: -; D gene: -; V gene: TRBV25-1; CDR3 protein: CASSEKGTEAFF; CDR3 DNA: TGTGCCAGTAGTGAAAAGGGTACTGAAGCTTTCTTT
J gene: TRBJ2-5; CDR3 length: 14; clone size: few; D gene: TRBD1; V gene: TRBV5-1; CDR3 protein: CASSRDSYQETQYF; CDR3 DNA: TGCGCCAGCAGCCGGGACAGCTACCAAGAGACCCAGTACTTC
J gene: TRBJ2-1; CDR3 length: 15; clone size: -; D gene: TRBD2; V gene: TRBV12-3/TRBV12-4; CDR3 protein: CASSWTSGTHNEQFF; CDR3 DNA: TGTGCCAGCAGTTGGACTAGCGGGACCCACAATGAGCAGTTCTTC
J gene: TRBJ2-1; CDR3 length: 15; clone size: few; D gene: TRBD2; V gene: TRBV7-9; CDR3 protein: CASSVPGLAGNERFF; CDR3 DNA: TGTGCCAGCAGCGTCCCGGGACTAGCGGGGAATGAGCGGTTCTTC
J gene: TRBJ2-2; CDR3 length: 17; clone size: -; D gene: -; V gene: TRBV28; CDR3 protein: CASTGSGGRLTPGELFF; CDR3 DNA: TGTGCCAGCACGGGATCTGGGGGGCGATTGACGCCCGGGGAGCTGTTTTTT
J gene: TRBJ1-2; CDR3 length: 14; clone size: -; D gene: TRBD1; V gene: TRBV20-1; CDR3 protein: CSARARTGAEGYTF; CDR3 DNA: TGCAGTGCTAGAGCACGGACAGGGGCAGAAGGCTACACCTTC
J gene: TRBJ1-1; CDR3 length: 14; clone size: -; D gene: TRBD1; V gene: TRBV30; CDR3 protein: CAWRGDRGFTEAFF; CDR3 DNA: TGTGCCTGGAGAGGGGACAGGGGGTTCACTGAAGCTTTCTTT
J gene: TRBJ2-7; CDR3 length: 16; clone size: -; D gene: TRBD2; V gene: TRBV5-1; CDR3 protein: CASSPLAGGSPSEQYF; CDR3 DNA: TGCGCCAGCAGCCCGCTAGCGGGAGGGTCCCCATCCGAGCAGTACTTC
J gene: TRBJ2-1; CDR3 length: 16; clone size: once; D gene: TRBD2; V gene: TRBV28; CDR3 protein: CASTGGGTSAYNEQFF; CDR3 DNA: TGTGCCAGCACCGGTGGGGGGACTAGTGCCTACAATGAGCAGTTCTTC
J gene: TRBJ2-3; CDR3 length: 14; clone size: -; D gene: -; V gene: TRBV3-1; CDR3 protein: CASSPTSGSGTQYF; CDR3 DNA: TGTGCCAGCAGCCCGACCTCTGGGTCGGGCACGCAGTATTTT
J gene: TRBJ2-3; CDR3 length: 15; clone size: -; D gene: TRBD2; V gene: TRBV2; CDR3 protein: CASKALADLTDTQYF; CDR3 DNA: TGTGCCAGCAAAGCACTAGCGGACCTCACAGATACGCAGTATTTT
J gene: TRBJ2-5; CDR3 length: 14; clone size: -; D gene: -; V gene: TRBV11-2; CDR3 protein: CASSFARIEETQYF; CDR3 DNA: TGTGCCAGCAGCTTTGCAAGGATTGAAGAGACCCAGTACTTC
J gene: TRBJ2-5; CDR3 length: 16; clone size: -; D gene: TRBD2; V gene: TRBV7-6; CDR3 protein: CASSFVLAGPRETQYF; CDR3 DNA: TGTGCCAGCAGCTTTGTCCTAGCGGGCCCCAGAGAGACCCAGTACTTC
J gene: TRBJ2-7; CDR3 length: 16; clone size: few; D gene: TRBD2; V gene: TRBV20-1; CDR3 protein: CSARDTSGSSWYEQYF; CDR3 DNA: TGCAGTGCTAGAGATACTAGCGGGAGCTCCTGGTACGAGCAGTACTTC
J gene: TRBJ2-1; CDR3 length: 17; clone size: -; D gene: -; V gene: TRBV27; CDR3 protein: CASSLDGYSVTYNEQFF; CDR3 DNA: TGTGCCAGCAGTTTAGACGGGTATTCAGTAACCTACAATGAGCAGTTCTTC
J gene: TRBJ2-7; CDR3 length: 15; clone size: many; D gene: TRBD2; V gene: TRBV6-5; CDR3 protein: CASSHPTSGIYEQYF; CDR3 DNA: TGTGCCAGCAGTCACCCGACTAGCGGGATCTACGAGCAGTACTTC
J gene: TRBJ2-7; CDR3 length: 15; clone size: few; D gene: -; V gene: TRBV4-1; CDR3 protein: CASSQIGRNSYEQYF; CDR3 DNA: TGCGCCAGCAGCCAAATCGGACGGAATTCCTACGAGCAGTACTTC
J gene: TRBJ2-3; CDR3 length: 14; clone size: few; D gene: -; V gene: TRBV10-2; CDR3 protein: CASSPPGGPDTQYF; CDR3 DNA: TGCGCCAGCAGCCCCCCCGGAGGTCCAGATACGCAGTATTTT
J gene: TRBJ2-5; CDR3 length: 14; clone size: few; D gene: -; V gene: TRBV7-2; CDR3 protein: CASSLTSMRETQYF; CDR3 DNA: TGTGCCAGCAGCTTGACTAGTATGAGGGAGACCCAGTACTTC
J gene: TRBJ1-2; CDR3 length: 15; clone size: -; D gene: -; V gene: TRBV6-1; CDR3 protein: CASSEYGRANYGYTF; CDR3 DNA: TGTGCCAGCAGTGAATACGGCAGGGCAAACTATGGCTACACCTTC
J gene: TRBJ2-1; CDR3 length: 14; clone size: -; D gene: TRBD2; V gene: TRBV20-1; CDR3 protein: CSARDAAGVNEQFF; CDR3 DNA: TGCAGTGCTAGAGATGCCGCGGGAGTTAATGAGCAGTTCTTC
J gene: TRBJ1-6; CDR3 length: 14; clone size: -; D gene: -; V gene: TRBV4-1; CDR3 protein: CASSQATGNSPLHF; CDR3 DNA: TGCGCCAGCAGCCAAGCTACGGGGAATTCACCCCTCCACTTT
J gene: TRBJ2-7; CDR3 length: 15; clone size: few; D gene: -; V gene: TRBV3-1; CDR3 protein: CASSQGMGDHYEQYF; CDR3 DNA: TGTGCCAGCAGCCAAGGAATGGGAGATCACTACGAGCAGTACTTC
J gene: TRBJ2-3; CDR3 length: 16; clone size: -; D gene: TRBD2; V gene: TRBV9; CDR3 protein: CASSVEASGSTDTQYF; CDR3 DNA: TGTGCCAGCAGCGTAGAGGCTAGCGGTAGCACAGATACGCAGTATTTT
J gene: TRBJ2-7; CDR3 length: 14; clone size: -; D gene: -; V gene: TRBV5-1; CDR3 protein: CASSSRLGAYEQYF; CDR3 DNA: TGCGCCAGCAGCTCTAGACTAGGAGCCTACGAGCAGTACTTC